This T cell receptor (beta chain) was found in a study of siplizumab effects on memory and regulatory T cells. Overall study findings and caveats: The study found naive T cells seemingly more diverse than memory cells and seemingly major alloresponse contributors.

As regards this clone: Its specificity is not known.

TCR templates numbering 90,000 to 100,000 were assayed per sample. Sequenced by immunoSEQ multiplex PCR; TCRdb stores in-frame clones only, minus some. The table includes fewer than 120,000 clones, roughly 92% detected once. Looked up from germline, CDR1 is MNHNS and CDR2 is SASEGT. V lost 1 base and J 3 bases, leaving 9 bases between the germline ends. This CDR3 contains 14 residues. V gene TRBV6-1 combines with J gene TRBJ1-2; D unclear. The TCR comes from a human donor in good health. Specimen: CD4+ T cells sorted from blood. The CDR3 sequence is CASSEGGVYYGYTF. The CDR3 DNA reads as TGTGCCAGCAGTGAAGGAGGCGTATACTATGGCTACACCTTC.